This T cell receptor beta chain was sequenced in a study of shared clonotypes between healthy human individuals. Study observations and caveats: The study drew on few donors, limiting represented genetic and exposure-history diversity.

Notes on this clone: What it recognizes is unknown.

Clones were sequenced by immunoSEQ multiplex PCR, and TCRdb holds only the in-frame ones, with some missing. The sample records approximately 740,000 clones, approximately 74% being singletons. With 7 bases removed from V and 5 bases from J, the gap between germline ends came to 19 bases. Germline assignment: CDR1 MDHEN and CDR2 SYDVKM. This CDR3 is built from 15 residues. The chain carries TRBV28 and TRBJ2-3; possible D gene TRBD2, 6 bases. Sequenced input: memory CD4+ T cells sorted from blood. Sample subset: CD45RA-negative fraction. The clonotype was recovered from a woman aged 30 to 39 in good health. The chain's CDR3 is CASTESGLKEDTQYF. The CDR3 DNA reads TGTGCCAGCACGGAAAGCGGGCTGAAAGAAGATACGCAGTATTTT.